This T cell receptor beta chain was profiled in a study of T cell repertoires in cytomegalovirus infection. Study context: Public TCR beta signatures provided an indication of both CMV infection and a matching HLA type.

This CDR3 is 13 amino acids long. In germline, CDR1 is SGHVS, CDR2 FQNEAQ. V was clipped by 5 bases and J by 8 bases, with 13 bases between them. TCRdb reprocessed the reads via MiXCR and lists one record per CDR3 protein. The sample lists some 170,000 distinct CDR3 sequences, approximately 18% occurring once. Points from the study as a whole: Ex vivo, HLA-C-restricted CMV-specific TCR beta clonotypes prevailed over the rest of the response. Cumulative frequency of public TCR beta families picked out carriers of CMV plus the relevant HLA.

Remarks on this clonotype: Its matching antigen is unknown.

The sample taken for sequencing was CD8+ T cells from PBMCs. The V and J genes are TRBV7-8 and TRBJ2-1; possible D gene TRBD2, 6 bases. The clonotype was recovered from a human donor in good health (CMV status not recorded). Some clones in this sample may be carry-over from other donors' samples. CDR3 region: CASSTVGEDEQFF. The CDR3 coding sequence is TGTGCCAGCAGCACCGTAGGGGAGGATGAGCAGTTCTTC. Using reference TRBV7-8 and TRBJ2-1 for the parts outside the CDR3, the full variable domain is GAGVSQSPRYKVAKRGQDVALRCDPISGHVSLFWYQQALGQGPEFLTYFQNEAQLDKSGLPSDRFFAERPEGSVSTLKIQRTQQEDSAVYLCASSTVGEDEQFFGPGTRLTVL.